The clone carrying this TCR beta chain was seen more than once but under ten times. The data stem from a study of blood T cell repertoires in COVID-19. Background on the study: In each case, the material was cDNA or gDNA derived from T cells, B-cell-depleted T cells, or PBMCs.

The CDR3 is 16 amino acids. Germline CDR1 and CDR2: MNHNS and SASEGT. Unmatched junction bases numbered 5, after V lost 0 bases and J lost 7 bases. In the authors' methods: Estimated nucleated cell counts came from reference gene primer amplification. The method was immunoSEQ multiplex PCR; TCRdb's version includes in-frame clones alone and lacks a portion of them. V, J and clone size are those of that table, while D and trimming were read from the DNA. The sample lists 100,000 to 150,000 clones; 86% were seen once. The sequence derives from a woman in her 70s with COVID-19, enrolled during active disease. V gene TRBV6-1 combines with J gene TRBJ1-6; the match to TRBD1 covers 8 bases. Source material: peripheral blood. CDR3 protein: CASSEAQGARNSPLHF. CDR3 DNA sequence: TGTGCCAGCAGTGAAGCGCAGGGGGCAAGGAATTCACCCCTCCACTTT.